Here is one T cell receptor (beta chain) with its context. Its specificity is not known. Every TCR beta cDNA library bore unique molecular identifiers. Each sample of roughly 0.9 to 10 million input T cells yielded around 500,000 cDNA molecules, so each molecule approximated one T cell. Each CDR3 protein gets one entry after TCRdb re-called the PCR reads with MiXCR. The data hold approximately 770,000 distinct CDR3 sequences, with approximately 44% observed a single time. This specimen belongs to a study of post-analysis software for immune sequencing data. The overall study: The courses of disease that were included comprised relapsing-remitting, secondary progressive and progressive-relapsing multiple sclerosis. Overall study results and limits: With TRBV5-6, TRBV5-1 and TRBV20-1 included, roughly five TRBV segments were more frequent in patients than in controls. Controls' normalized Chao1 diversity significantly exceeded that of multiple sclerosis patients. Clustering by F measure revealed strong co-clustering among samples prepared together in one batch.

The V gene end was trimmed by 3 bases and the J gene end by 4 bases; junction bases not matched to a gene: 2. There are 12 residues in the CDR3. Germline V gene data show CDR1 as DFQATT and CDR2 as SNEGSKA (reference sequence). V and J are TRBV20-1 and TRBJ1-2; 7 nucleotides align to TRBD1. Sequencing used blood. The sequence was obtained from a girl between 10 and 17 years old with multiple sclerosis. The CDR3 spells CSARGQFYGYTF. The CDR3 DNA follows: TGCAGTGCTAGGGGACAGTTCTATGGCTACACCTTC.